This T cell receptor (beta chain) was retrieved from a study of early T cells in non-severe SARS-CoV-2 infection. Whole-study context: Sequencing input comprised bulk RNA from unsorted whole blood; chain pairing was not available.

V dropped 6 bases and J dropped 5; count of bases not matched to a gene: 5. This CDR3 has 15 amino acids. CDR1 is SGHTA, CDR2 FQGNSA, per germline. Via MiXCR, TCRdb re-called the 5' RACE reads, giving one row per CDR3 protein. Of about 48,000 distinct CDR3 sequences listed, 6.2% are singletons. This clonotype was counted ten times or more. The source material was whole blood, sampled at baseline. This clonotype was obtained from an adult who was a healthcare worker with PCR-confirmed SARS-CoV-2 infection or an uninfected control (not recorded which). The J gene is TRBJ2-1, the V gene TRBV7-2, with TRBD2 matching over 12 bases. CDR3 region: CASSEGLAGNNEQFF. The CDR3 DNA reads TGTGCCAGCAGTGAAGGACTAGCGGGGAACAATGAGCAGTTCTTC.